This T cell receptor beta chain is from a study of control samples from healthy donors and cancer patients (dated by TCRdb to 2020 to 2021). Receptors were amplified or captured by the immunoSEQ multiplex PCR assay. TCRdb re-hosts the immuneACCESS table, in-frame sequences only. Its copies lack some clones; in the studies checked, an unresolved V gene accounts for under half of them, and the cause for the rest is not known. The sample has roughly 130,000 clones on record, 90% of them singletons. Over 2% of the sample lies in the top ten. In the case of this clone: Its target antigen remains unknown. The record has no base qualities; no much larger clone is one base away.

Germline trimming: 1 base from V, 3 bases from J; junction bases outside gene matches: 5. From cysteine to phenylalanine, the CDR3 is 17 amino acids long. Solely the CDR3 DNA is kept, with 51 bases framed from the first base. Taken from the germline V gene (reference sequence), the CDR1 and CDR2 loops are MNHEY and SMNVEV. This TCR was recovered from a man aged 18 to 29 in good health. The chain links TRBV27 with TRBJ2-3; the junction holds 12 bases that match TRBD2. Sequencing was performed on blood. In nucleotide form, the sequence is TGTGCCAGCAGTTTATACCTAGCGGGAGGGCCGACAGATACGCAGTATTTT. Protein translation: CASSLYLAGGPTDTQYF.